The 24 T cell receptor beta chains below all came from one sample that was sequenced in a study of beta chain features in type 1 diabetes. Study-wide results and limits: TCRB CDR3 length was moderately but significantly reduced in all four CD4+ subsets of Type 1 diabetes patients.

Expressed TCRB transcripts were sequenced, since all the RNA that had been isolated was reverse transcribed. Generated by immunoSEQ multiplex PCR, the TCRdb table keeps only in-frame clones and is missing some. The sample records hundreds of thousands of clones, around 15% being singletons. For these TCRs, the target antigens are not known. The sample was naive CD4+ T cells from blood. The receptors were sampled from a man between 18 and 35 years old with type 1 diabetes.

This clone has only a few counts. In DNA form, the CDR3 reads TGTGCCAGCAGCCCCGCCGAGGGCTACACCTTC. This translates into CASSPAEGYTF. V and J are TRBV7-3 and TRBJ1-2; the D is unclear. The CDR3 has 11 amino acids. Germline V CDR1 and CDR2: SGHTA, FQGTGA. V was cut by 5 bases and J by 8 bases, with 9 bases left in between.

There are a few counts of this clone. This sequence joins TRBV6-5 and TRBJ2-3; D possibly corresponds to TRBD2 (5 bases). From germline, CDR1 is MNHEY and CDR2 SVGAGI. Trimming took 4 bases from V and 5 from J, leaving 7 bases between them. This CDR3 has 12 amino acids. This chain's CDR3 is CASSFEGDTQYF. The CDR3 nucleotides are TGTGCCAGCAGTTTTGAGGGAGATACGCAGTATTTT.

J is TRBJ2-7 and V is TRBV5-4, with 8 positions matching TRBD2. The V and J ends lost 0 bases and 0 bases, in that order; junction bases with no gene match: 2. Germline V lookup: CDR1 SGHNT, CDR2 YYREEE (reference sequence). The CDR3 is 15 residues long. The CDR3 nucleotides read TGTGCCAGCAGCTTGGGAGCGGGAGACTCCTACGAGCAGTACTTC. Protein: CASSLGAGDSYEQYF.

This clone occurred a few times. The chain combines TRBV5-1 with TRBJ2-1; 7 positions match TRBD1. The CDR3 runs to 16 residues. Germline lookup yields CDR1 SGHRS and CDR2 YFSETQ. The trim removed 7 bases at V and 0 bases at J, leaving 10 bases unmatched. The CDR3 sequence: CASHLQTGISYNEQFF. CDR3 DNA sequence: TGCGCCAGCCACCTACAGACAGGGATCTCCTACAATGAGCAGTTCTTC.

This clone is a singleton in its sample. V is TRBV5-4 and J is TRBJ2-7; TRBD1 matches at 7 bases. The CDR3 loop spans 13 amino acids. Germline lookup yields CDR1 SGHNT and CDR2 YYREEE (reference sequence). J lost 3 bases, V lost 6 bases, and 6 bases had no gene match. The chain's CDR3 is CASIDRVSYEQYF. CDR3 bases: TGTGCCAGCATCGACAGGGTAAGCTACGAGCAGTACTTC.

Only a few counts were recorded for this clone. The chain employs TRBV10-3 and TRBJ1-6; no reliable D call. The CDR3 length is 14 residues. CDR1 and CDR2 from the germline V gene are ENHRY and SYGVKD. V lost 7 bases, J lost 8 bases, and 15 bases lay in between. In DNA form, the CDR3 reads TGTGCCATCATTGGCGGATCCACGGATTCACCCCTCCACTTT. Protein sequence: CAIIGGSTDSPLHF.

This chain uses TRBV4-3 with TRBJ2-1; D unresolved. Germline CDR1 reads LGHNA; CDR2 reads YSLEER. Deletions cut 1 base from V and 10 bases from J, with 11 bases between. The CDR3 is 13 amino acids. CDR3 nucleotide sequence: TGCGCCAGCAGCCAAGGATCTCGTGAGGAGCAGTTCTTC. It encodes CASSQGSREEQFF.

V gene TRBV10-3 combines with J gene TRBJ1-5; 7 positions agree with TRBD1. The ends lost 10 bases at V and 7 bases at J; junction bases unmatched: 10. Germline CDR1 and CDR2: ENHRY and SYGVKD. The CDR3 sequence is 13 residues long. The CDR3 loop is CATTGTEAQPQHF. The CDR3, as DNA: TGTGCCACTACCGGGACAGAGGCGCAGCCCCAGCATTTT.

V and J are TRBV6-5 and TRBJ2-1, with D unclear. Trimming pared 6 bases from V and 1 base from J, leaving 13 bases between. Germline V CDR1 and CDR2: MNHEY, SVGAGI. CDR3 size: 15 residues. The CDR3 region has the DNA TGTGCCAGCAGACTGGAGCGAGGTTCCTACAATGAGCAGTTCTTC. Residues: CASRLERGSYNEQFF.

This clone was seen once. This sequence joins TRBV27 and TRBJ1-2, with TRBD1 as a possible D gene (5 bases). Germline V gives CDR1 MNHEY, CDR2 SMNVEV (reference sequence). Trimming removed 6 bases from V and 2 bases from J, with 19 bases in between. The CDR3 sequence is 16 residues long. CDR3 in DNA: TGTGCCAGCAGAAGACCTGAGGGACCGGACAACTATGGCTACACCTTC. Protein sequence: CASRRPEGPDNYGYTF.

This clone was detected a few times. The sample has other DNA sequences that encode this CDR3 too. The CDR3 region has the DNA TGCAGCGTTGAGGGGGTGGACAGTAACACAGATACGCAGTATTTT. Residues: CSVEGVDSNTDTQYF. The gene calls are TRBV29-1 and TRBJ2-3; a possible D gene is TRBD1 (6 bases). The CDR3 loop spans 15 amino acids. In germline, CDR1 is SQVTM, CDR2 ANQGSEA. The V end was cut by 3 bases, the J end by 2 bases, with 15 bases between.

This sequence joins TRBV29-1 and TRBJ2-1; D is unresolved. V dropped 7 bases and J dropped 0 bases, with 13 bases sitting between them. CDR3 length equals 14 residues. The germline V gene has CDR1 SQVTM and CDR2 ANQGSEA. CDR3 protein: CSERILSSYNEQFF. The DNA for the CDR3 is TGCAGCGAACGTATACTGAGCTCCTACAATGAGCAGTTCTTC.

The sample holds a few counts of this clone. The V call is TRBV18, the J call TRBJ2-1; D not resolved. V was cut by 2 bases and J by 6 bases, with 11 bases left in between. This CDR3 has 14 amino acids. Germline CDR1 reads KGHSH; CDR2 reads LQKENI. The CDR3 loop is CASSPVYTSNEQFF. The CDR3 coding sequence is TGTGCCAGCTCACCAGTCTACACCAGCAATGAGCAGTTCTTC.

This clone was recorded a few times. The chain carries TRBV6-5 and TRBJ1-2; a weak D match, TRBD1 (5 bases). Looked up from germline, CDR1 is MNHEY and CDR2 is SVGAGI. The CDR3 consists of 12 residues. The V gene lost 6 bases and the J gene lost 7 bases, with 12 bases spanning the gap. CDR3 DNA: TGTGCCAGCAGCCGCGGACAATCTGGCTACACCTTC. Residues: CASSRGQSGYTF.

This clone occurred a few times. The CDR3 region is CSLIWRADTQYF. The CDR3 coding sequence is TGCAGCTTGATTTGGCGGGCGGATACGCAGTATTTT. The chain joins TRBV29-1 to TRBJ2-3; TRBD2 might be the D (5 bases). The CDR3 has 12 amino acids. V gave up 8 bases and J gave up 6 bases, with 15 bases separating them. Germline V lookup: CDR1 SQVTM, CDR2 ANQGSEA.

Only a few counts were recorded for this clone. The chain carries TRBV5-1 and TRBJ2-7; 10 nucleotides line up with TRBD2. The CDR3 contains 15 residues. The germline CDR1 and CDR2 sequences are SGHRS and YFSETQ. Unmatched junction bases numbered 11, after V lost 4 bases and J lost 7 bases. The DNA for the CDR3 is TGCGCCAGCAGCCCCGGGACTAGCGAGGCCGAGGAGCAGTACTTC. Translating gives CASSPGTSEAEEQYF.

This rearrangement joins TRBV29-1 to TRBJ2-1; D is uncertain. V was trimmed by 7 bases and J by 1 base, leaving 17 bases between them. The CDR3 is 15 amino acids. Germline CDR1 is SQVTM and CDR2 is ANQGSEA. The CDR3 DNA follows: TGCAGCGCGGAGCCTATTGTGGGGTCCTACAATGAGCAGTTCTTC. Translating it yields CSAEPIVGSYNEQFF.

This clone was seen only a few times. The sample has other DNA sequences that encode this CDR3 too. The chain couples TRBV7-2 to TRBJ2-1; unclear D gene. This CDR3 spans 11 amino acids. From germline, CDR1 is SGHTA and CDR2 FQGNSA. Trimming removed 6 bases at V and 4 bases at J, with 4 bases between. CDR3 bases: TGTGCCAGCAGTCCTTACAATGAGCAGTTCTTC. Amino acid sequence: CASSPYNEQFF.

V and J are TRBV18 and TRBJ2-7, with 11 bases lining up with TRBD2. Germline CDR1 reads KGHSH; CDR2 reads LQKENI. The V and J ends lost 4 bases and 3 bases, in that order; junction bases with no gene match: 8. This CDR3 has 16 amino acids. CDR3 amino acids: CASSRGLAAASYEQYF. CDR3 coding DNA: TGTGCCAGCTCACGGGGACTAGCGGCCGCTAGCTACGAGCAGTACTTC.

This chain uses TRBV29-1 with TRBJ2-5, with 9 bases identical to TRBD1. J gave up 2 bases and V 7 bases, and 2 bases lay outside the gene matches. The germline V gene has CDR1 SQVTM and CDR2 ANQGSEA. CDR3 size: 12 residues. CDR3 DNA: TGCAGCGCTGGGACAGGGCAAGAGACCCAGTACTTC. This gives the protein CSAGTGQETQYF.

This clone has only a few counts. The rearrangement joins TRBV28 to TRBJ1-1; unclear D gene. The ends were cut back, 5 bases at V and 3 bases at J, with 10 bases in the middle. Germline V gene sequence: CDR1 MDHEN, CDR2 SYDVKM. This CDR3 is 13 amino acids long. CDR3 DNA sequence: TGTGCCAGCAGTGCTCCCTCGGACACTGAAGCTTTCTTT. It yields the protein CASSAPSDTEAFF.

The gene calls are TRBV9 and TRBJ1-2; D gene uncertain. Per germline, CDR1 SGDLS and CDR2 YYNGEE. The CDR3 spans 11 residues. The V end was cut by 6 bases, the J end by 7 bases, with 10 bases between. The CDR3 DNA reads TGTGCCAGCACCTCCGGAGGTGGCTACACCTTC. Its protein product is CASTSGGGYTF.

The chain has TRBV30 and TRBJ2-5; the D gene is possibly TRBD1 (6 bases). CDR1 and CDR2 (germline): GTSNPN, SVGIG (reference sequence). Trimming took 3 bases from V and 4 from J, leaving 9 bases between them. CDR3 size: 12 residues. The CDR3 protein is CAWRDSLETQYF. In DNA, the CDR3 is TGTGCCTGGAGGGACAGTTTAGAGACCCAGTACTTC.

There are a few counts of this clone. The chain carries TRBV19 and TRBJ1-1; D gene ambiguous. Germline CDR1 is LNHDA and CDR2 is SQIVND (reference sequence). Trimming pared 5 bases from V and 5 bases from J, leaving 9 bases between. The CDR3 length is 12 residues. CDR3 in amino acids: CASSFLGTEAFF. The CDR3, as DNA: TGTGCCAGTAGTTTCCTCGGTACTGAAGCTTTCTTT.